The T cell receptor (beta chain) described here comes from a study of sequential checkpoint blockade in melanoma. On the study more broadly: Patients were randomized 1:1 to nivolumab-then-ipilimumab or ipilimumab-then-nivolumab first-line.

This clone was found once. Assay: immunoSEQ multiplex PCR; the TCRdb copy retains only in-frame clones and omits some. Of over 8,000 clones listed, roughly 63% are singletons. Treatment in this sample: randomized to nivolumab then ipilimumab (arm A) or the reverse (arm B). DNA-damaging chemotherapy had not been given to any patient beforehand. Live CD3+CD8+ CD19− CD56− cells were sorted from PBMCs. The sequences come from CD8+ T cells sorted from blood (inferred from file names), collected from a patient given nivolumab and ipilimumab in sequence. The source is a human donor with melanoma.

CDR3 sequence: CASSLFETGKNEQYF. The CDR3 coding sequence is TGTGCCAGCAGCTTGTTCGAGACAGGGAAGAACGAGCAGTACTTC. The chain links TRBV5-6 to TRBJ2-7; 7 bases are a match to TRBD1. This CDR3 is built from 15 residues. V lost 1 base, J lost 5 bases, and 9 bases stayed unmatched. Germline CDR1 SGHDT, CDR2 YYEEEE. The entire variable domain, with the rest obtained from reference TRBV5-6 and TRBJ2-7, is as follows: DAGVTQSPTHLIKTRGQQVTLRCSPKSGHDTVSWYQQALGQGPQFIFQYYEEEERQRGNFPDRFSGHQFPNYSSELNVNALLLGDSALYLCASSLFETGKNEQYFGPGTRLTVT.